The 16 T cell receptor beta chains reported below all come from one sample, sequenced in a study of blood T cell repertoires in COVID-19. TCRdb's copy holds only in-frame clones and misses some; the assay was immunoSEQ multiplex PCR. The profile shows some 94,000 clones, around 87% of them singletons. Specimen: peripheral blood. These receptor sequences come from a human donor in a cohort sampled during active COVID-19.

This rearrangement joins TRBV27 to TRBJ2-2; the D gene is possibly TRBD1 (6 bases). Trimming took 6 bases from V and 4 from J, leaving 12 bases between them. Germline V gives CDR1 MNHEY, CDR2 SMNVEV (reference sequence). The CDR3 is 14 amino acids. The CDR3 loop is CASSRQVITGELFF. CDR3 DNA sequence: TGTGCCAGCAGCCGACAGGTTATCACCGGGGAGCTGTTTTTT.

This sequence joins TRBV18 and TRBJ1-1, with D possibly TRBD1 on 6 matching bases. Trimming removed 6 bases at V and 0 bases at J, with 11 bases between. The CDR3 runs 14 residues. Germline V CDR1 and CDR2: KGHSH, LQKENI. In DNA, the CDR3 is TGTGCCAGCTCCCCGGGACACCTGAACACTGAAGCTTTCTTT. Protein sequence: CASSPGHLNTEAFF.

A single count supports this clone. V is TRBV19 and J is TRBJ2-7, with TRBD1 identical over 7 bases. Unmatched junction bases numbered 7, after V lost 5 bases and J lost 6 bases. Germline-derived CDR1 and CDR2 are LNHDA and SQIVND (reference sequence). The CDR3 loop spans 13 amino acids. The CDR3 protein is CASSFTGVGEQYF. CDR3 DNA sequence: TGTGCCAGTAGTTTCACAGGGGTTGGCGAGCAGTACTTC.

The chain is built from TRBV6-5 and TRBJ2-6; the D gene is possibly TRBD1 (6 bases). With 7 bases removed from V and 6 bases from J, the gap between germline ends came to 16 bases. Germline V gene sequence: CDR1 MNHEY, CDR2 SVGAGI. This CDR3 contains 15 residues. The CDR3 region has the DNA TGTGCCAGCACCCCACAAGGGGGATCGGCCAACGTCCTGACTTTC. Amino acids: CASTPQGGSANVLTF.

The chain has TRBV2 and TRBJ1-1, with D perhaps TRBD1 (6 bases). Per the germline V gene, CDR1 is SNHLY and CDR2 is FYNNEI. CDR3 length: 13 amino acids. The V end lost 7 bases, the J end lost 1 base, and 10 bases lay between the germline ends. CDR3 nucleotide sequence: TGTGCCAGCACTGAGACAGGGAACACTGAAGCTTTCTTT. This codes for CASTETGNTEAFF.

The chain combines TRBV6-1 with TRBJ2-3; tentatively, D is TRBD1 (6 bases). Germline lookup yields CDR1 MNHNS and CDR2 SASEGT. The V gene lost 3 bases and the J gene lost 6 bases, with 10 bases spanning the gap. The CDR3 contains 13 residues. DNA of the CDR3: TGTGCCAGCAGTGATGGGGGCCTGGATACGCAGTATTTT. This encodes CASSDGGLDTQYF.

V usage is TRBV9 and J usage is TRBJ2-5, with 7 bases identical to TRBD1. Trimming removed 0 bases from V and 2 bases from J; junction bases left unmatched: 7. This CDR3 region has 16 residues. The germline CDR1 and CDR2 sequences are SGDLS and YYNGEE. The CDR3 loop reads CASSVDWTGRQETQYF. CDR3 nucleotides: TGTGCCAGCAGCGTAGATTGGACAGGCCGACAAGAGACCCAGTACTTC.

The chain joins TRBV27 to TRBJ2-3; 13 nucleotides match TRBD2. Per germline, CDR1 MNHEY and CDR2 SMNVEV (reference sequence). The CDR3 sequence is 16 residues long. V lost 5 bases to trimming and J lost 9 bases; unmatched junction nucleotides: 11. CDR3 sequence: CASSPGTSGARGTQYF. CDR3 nucleotide sequence: TGTGCCAGCAGTCCCGGGACTAGCGGGGCCCGGGGCACGCAGTATTTT.

The chain links TRBV30 to TRBJ2-7; a possible D gene is TRBD2 (5 bases). V lost 1 base and J lost 3, with 13 bases in between. The V gene's germline CDR1 is GTSNPN and CDR2 SVGIG (reference sequence). This CDR3 comprises 14 residues. In DNA, the CDR3 is TGTGCCTGGAGTGGGCAAGCGGCCCTCTACGAGCAGTACTTC. Encoded protein: CAWSGQAALYEQYF.

The chain links TRBV3-1 (or the pseudogene TRBV3-2) to TRBJ2-7; 14 bases map to TRBD2. Germline-derived CDR1 and CDR2 are LGHDT and YNNKEL (reference sequence). V was clipped by 8 bases and J by 7 bases; unmatched bases: 10. There are 15 residues in the CDR3. The CDR3 nucleotides are TGTGCCAGCGGAGGACTAGCGGGAGGCAGGAGGGAGCAGTACTTC. This sequence encodes CASGGLAGGRREQYF.

This clone has only a few counts. The chain couples TRBV28 to TRBJ1-2; 7 nucleotides align to TRBD1. Germline V gene data show CDR1 as MDHEN and CDR2 as SYDVKM. J lost 3 bases, V lost 2 bases, and 3 bases had no gene match. This CDR3 has 14 amino acids. CDR3 DNA: TGTGCCAGCAGTTTAAGGGACAGCCACTATGGCTACACCTTC. This gives the protein CASSLRDSHYGYTF.

The sample holds a few counts of this clone. V usage is TRBV7-9 and J usage is TRBJ2-1, with D possibly being TRBD1 (5 bases). The CDR3 is 15 amino acids. Germline V gene data show CDR1 as SEHNR and CDR2 as FQNEAQ (reference sequence). V was pared by 3 bases and J by 7 bases, with 16 bases between. This CDR3 is CASSFAAGQMNEQFF. The CDR3 DNA is TGTGCCAGCAGCTTCGCGGCAGGGCAGATGAATGAGCAGTTCTTC. The full variable domain, completed using reference TRBV7-9 and TRBJ2-1, is DTGVSQNPRHKITKRGQNVTFRCDPISEHNRLYWYRQTLGQGPEFLTYFQNEAQLEKSRLLSDRFSAERPKGSFSTLEIQRTEQGDSAMYLCASSFAAGQMNEQFFGPGTRLTVL.

This clone appeared once. J is TRBJ2-5 and V is TRBV6-5; TRBD1 is a possible D gene (6 bases). This CDR3 is 13 amino acids long. The V end was cut by 2 bases, the J end by 3 bases, with 7 bases between. Germline assignment: CDR1 MNHEY and CDR2 SVGAGI. The CDR3 DNA sequence: TGTGCCAGCAGTTACAGGGGGAAAGAGACCCAGTACTTC. Protein: CASSYRGKETQYF.

The chain has TRBV29-1 and TRBJ2-1, with TRBD1 identical over 8 bases. CDR1 SQVTM and CDR2 ANQGSEA come from the germline V gene. The ends lost 3 bases at V and 11 bases at J; junction bases unmatched: 12. The length of the CDR3 is 14 residues. The CDR3 loop reads CSVDETGDKLKQFF. Here the CDR3 DNA reads TGCAGCGTTGACGAGACAGGGGACAAACTTAAGCAGTTCTTC.

This rearrangement joins TRBV27 to TRBJ1-4, with 9 bases lining up with TRBD1. The CDR3 runs 15 residues. Trimming at V came to 5 bases and at J to 9 bases, leaving 10 bases not matched to a gene. Germline CDR1 reads MNHEY; CDR2 reads SMNVEV (reference sequence). The CDR3 sequence: CASSATGTGTKKLFF. As DNA, the CDR3 is TGTGCCAGCAGTGCTACGGGGACAGGGACGAAAAAACTGTTTTTT.

The rearrangement joins TRBV28 to TRBJ1-1, with D hard to call. The V gene lost 3 bases and the J gene lost 1 base, with 12 bases spanning the gap. The CDR3 is 15 residues long. Looked up from germline, CDR1 is MDHEN and CDR2 is SYDVKM. CDR3 sequence: CASSFGGPENTEAFF. In DNA, the CDR3 is TGTGCCAGCAGTTTCGGTGGGCCAGAGAACACTGAAGCTTTCTTT.